The following is a TCR beta chain sequence with its context. Its antigen is unknown. The record has no base qualities; no much larger clone is one base away. Chronic pancreatitis pancreas tissue was obtained from patients undergoing total pancreatectomy with islet autotransplantation (TPIAT). No known history of diabetes was present in the included chronic pancreatitis patients. For TCRbeta sequencing, genomic DNA was extracted directly from bulk pancreas tissue without sorting T cells. At two US centers, pancreas tissues from patients and organ donors were collected on a consecutive basis. Looking up the germline V gene yields CDR1 SGHTA and CDR2 FQGTGA. From its cysteine to its phenylalanine, the CDR3 spans 17 amino acids. Only CDR3 DNA is held: 51 bases, read in frame from base 1. Between the V and J ends, shortened by 5 bases and 0 bases respectively, the junction contains 14 bases. This sample stems from a study of immune characteristics of hereditary and idiopathic chronic pancreatitis. Study-wide context: The study profiled local pancreatic immune cells and TCRbeta repertoires in hereditary and idiopathic chronic pancreatitis compared with control organ donor pancreases. TCRbeta sequencing was performed on roughly 5 control pancreases, roughly seven hereditary chronic pancreatitis pancreases and about 6 idiopathic chronic pancreatitis pancreases. The gDNA-based approach was chosen because it involved minimal in vitro experimental manipulation of pancreas-infiltrating T cells.

The receptor library was made with the immunoSEQ multiplex PCR assay. From pancreatic genomic DNA, the TCRbeta CDR3 region and adjacent sequences were amplified and sequenced. The study's processing was this. Repertoire diversity was assessed as a mean normalized Shannon-Wiener index, together with productive clonality and counts of productive rearrangements. Control and chronic pancreatitis repertoire metrics were compared by means of the nonparametric Mann-Whitney U test. A shared clonotype was defined as a CDR3beta sequence with the same amino acid composition and length across subjects. In TCRdb, the immuneACCESS table is reduced to in-frame sequences with V and J assigned. These tables do not hold every clone; where another copy was compared, an unresolved V gene accounts for under half, and the others remain unexplained. The V and J calls and the clone size are those of that table, but D and trimming were determined from the DNA. This sample has about 14,000 clones in its table, and roughly 80% of those were observed once. Of the sample, approximately 14% falls within the top ten clones.

What the research found in general, with its limitations: Significantly increased TCRbeta repertoire diversity and reduced clonality were observed in both chronic pancreatitis groups relative to controls. Vbeta-Jbeta gene family usage, including TRBV10, TRBV19, TRBV23 and TRBV5, differed between hereditary and idiopathic chronic pancreatitis. Among about a dozen chronic pancreatitis patients, a positive correlation was found between numbers of productive TCR rearrangements and disease severity scores. Because patient tissue could be obtained only at the time of TPIAT, differences in disease duration may have affected the immune findings. Chronic pancreatitis caused by alcohol use was excluded from the study.

This TCR came from a human donor with chronic pancreatitis. Sequences were obtained from pancreas tissue with hereditary chronic pancreatitis. The chain uses TRBV7-3 and TRBJ2-6; the D gene remains uncertain. The CDR3 sequence is CASSPVRGLSGANVLTF. The sequenced DNA is TGTGCCAGCAGCCCTGTTCGCGGTCTCTCTGGGGCCAACGTCCTGACTTTC.